Here is one T cell receptor (beta chain) with its context. Its specificity is not known. The germline V and J ends were trimmed by 0 bases and 6 bases, with 5 bases remaining between them. The CDR3 length is 13 residues. Germline V gene sequence: CDR1 WSHSY, CDR2 SAAADI. The entry originates in a study of shared clonotypes between healthy human individuals. In the study overall: Each donor's CD4 naive and CD4 memory cells filled three plates apiece, CD8 naive two, and CD8 memory one. Points from the study as a whole: Generally, naive subsets came out with larger estimated richness than memory subsets. Investigators expected sequencing depth to affect clonotype sharing among donors.

TCRdb's table, derived via immunoSEQ multiplex PCR, lists solely in-frame clones and lacks some. The table lists fewer than 1 million clones, around 96% of them singletons. CD45RO-negative, CCR7-selected cells formed the naive CD8 fraction, which excluded terminally differentiated effector memory CD45RA+ cells. The sample taken for sequencing was naive CD8+ T cells sorted from blood. V and J are TRBV10-2 and TRBJ1-4, with unresolved D. This receptor was identified in a man aged 25 to 40 in good health. The CDR3 reads CASSESTYEKLFF. Written as DNA, the CDR3 is TGCGCCAGCAGTGAGTCCACCTATGAAAAACTGTTTTTT.